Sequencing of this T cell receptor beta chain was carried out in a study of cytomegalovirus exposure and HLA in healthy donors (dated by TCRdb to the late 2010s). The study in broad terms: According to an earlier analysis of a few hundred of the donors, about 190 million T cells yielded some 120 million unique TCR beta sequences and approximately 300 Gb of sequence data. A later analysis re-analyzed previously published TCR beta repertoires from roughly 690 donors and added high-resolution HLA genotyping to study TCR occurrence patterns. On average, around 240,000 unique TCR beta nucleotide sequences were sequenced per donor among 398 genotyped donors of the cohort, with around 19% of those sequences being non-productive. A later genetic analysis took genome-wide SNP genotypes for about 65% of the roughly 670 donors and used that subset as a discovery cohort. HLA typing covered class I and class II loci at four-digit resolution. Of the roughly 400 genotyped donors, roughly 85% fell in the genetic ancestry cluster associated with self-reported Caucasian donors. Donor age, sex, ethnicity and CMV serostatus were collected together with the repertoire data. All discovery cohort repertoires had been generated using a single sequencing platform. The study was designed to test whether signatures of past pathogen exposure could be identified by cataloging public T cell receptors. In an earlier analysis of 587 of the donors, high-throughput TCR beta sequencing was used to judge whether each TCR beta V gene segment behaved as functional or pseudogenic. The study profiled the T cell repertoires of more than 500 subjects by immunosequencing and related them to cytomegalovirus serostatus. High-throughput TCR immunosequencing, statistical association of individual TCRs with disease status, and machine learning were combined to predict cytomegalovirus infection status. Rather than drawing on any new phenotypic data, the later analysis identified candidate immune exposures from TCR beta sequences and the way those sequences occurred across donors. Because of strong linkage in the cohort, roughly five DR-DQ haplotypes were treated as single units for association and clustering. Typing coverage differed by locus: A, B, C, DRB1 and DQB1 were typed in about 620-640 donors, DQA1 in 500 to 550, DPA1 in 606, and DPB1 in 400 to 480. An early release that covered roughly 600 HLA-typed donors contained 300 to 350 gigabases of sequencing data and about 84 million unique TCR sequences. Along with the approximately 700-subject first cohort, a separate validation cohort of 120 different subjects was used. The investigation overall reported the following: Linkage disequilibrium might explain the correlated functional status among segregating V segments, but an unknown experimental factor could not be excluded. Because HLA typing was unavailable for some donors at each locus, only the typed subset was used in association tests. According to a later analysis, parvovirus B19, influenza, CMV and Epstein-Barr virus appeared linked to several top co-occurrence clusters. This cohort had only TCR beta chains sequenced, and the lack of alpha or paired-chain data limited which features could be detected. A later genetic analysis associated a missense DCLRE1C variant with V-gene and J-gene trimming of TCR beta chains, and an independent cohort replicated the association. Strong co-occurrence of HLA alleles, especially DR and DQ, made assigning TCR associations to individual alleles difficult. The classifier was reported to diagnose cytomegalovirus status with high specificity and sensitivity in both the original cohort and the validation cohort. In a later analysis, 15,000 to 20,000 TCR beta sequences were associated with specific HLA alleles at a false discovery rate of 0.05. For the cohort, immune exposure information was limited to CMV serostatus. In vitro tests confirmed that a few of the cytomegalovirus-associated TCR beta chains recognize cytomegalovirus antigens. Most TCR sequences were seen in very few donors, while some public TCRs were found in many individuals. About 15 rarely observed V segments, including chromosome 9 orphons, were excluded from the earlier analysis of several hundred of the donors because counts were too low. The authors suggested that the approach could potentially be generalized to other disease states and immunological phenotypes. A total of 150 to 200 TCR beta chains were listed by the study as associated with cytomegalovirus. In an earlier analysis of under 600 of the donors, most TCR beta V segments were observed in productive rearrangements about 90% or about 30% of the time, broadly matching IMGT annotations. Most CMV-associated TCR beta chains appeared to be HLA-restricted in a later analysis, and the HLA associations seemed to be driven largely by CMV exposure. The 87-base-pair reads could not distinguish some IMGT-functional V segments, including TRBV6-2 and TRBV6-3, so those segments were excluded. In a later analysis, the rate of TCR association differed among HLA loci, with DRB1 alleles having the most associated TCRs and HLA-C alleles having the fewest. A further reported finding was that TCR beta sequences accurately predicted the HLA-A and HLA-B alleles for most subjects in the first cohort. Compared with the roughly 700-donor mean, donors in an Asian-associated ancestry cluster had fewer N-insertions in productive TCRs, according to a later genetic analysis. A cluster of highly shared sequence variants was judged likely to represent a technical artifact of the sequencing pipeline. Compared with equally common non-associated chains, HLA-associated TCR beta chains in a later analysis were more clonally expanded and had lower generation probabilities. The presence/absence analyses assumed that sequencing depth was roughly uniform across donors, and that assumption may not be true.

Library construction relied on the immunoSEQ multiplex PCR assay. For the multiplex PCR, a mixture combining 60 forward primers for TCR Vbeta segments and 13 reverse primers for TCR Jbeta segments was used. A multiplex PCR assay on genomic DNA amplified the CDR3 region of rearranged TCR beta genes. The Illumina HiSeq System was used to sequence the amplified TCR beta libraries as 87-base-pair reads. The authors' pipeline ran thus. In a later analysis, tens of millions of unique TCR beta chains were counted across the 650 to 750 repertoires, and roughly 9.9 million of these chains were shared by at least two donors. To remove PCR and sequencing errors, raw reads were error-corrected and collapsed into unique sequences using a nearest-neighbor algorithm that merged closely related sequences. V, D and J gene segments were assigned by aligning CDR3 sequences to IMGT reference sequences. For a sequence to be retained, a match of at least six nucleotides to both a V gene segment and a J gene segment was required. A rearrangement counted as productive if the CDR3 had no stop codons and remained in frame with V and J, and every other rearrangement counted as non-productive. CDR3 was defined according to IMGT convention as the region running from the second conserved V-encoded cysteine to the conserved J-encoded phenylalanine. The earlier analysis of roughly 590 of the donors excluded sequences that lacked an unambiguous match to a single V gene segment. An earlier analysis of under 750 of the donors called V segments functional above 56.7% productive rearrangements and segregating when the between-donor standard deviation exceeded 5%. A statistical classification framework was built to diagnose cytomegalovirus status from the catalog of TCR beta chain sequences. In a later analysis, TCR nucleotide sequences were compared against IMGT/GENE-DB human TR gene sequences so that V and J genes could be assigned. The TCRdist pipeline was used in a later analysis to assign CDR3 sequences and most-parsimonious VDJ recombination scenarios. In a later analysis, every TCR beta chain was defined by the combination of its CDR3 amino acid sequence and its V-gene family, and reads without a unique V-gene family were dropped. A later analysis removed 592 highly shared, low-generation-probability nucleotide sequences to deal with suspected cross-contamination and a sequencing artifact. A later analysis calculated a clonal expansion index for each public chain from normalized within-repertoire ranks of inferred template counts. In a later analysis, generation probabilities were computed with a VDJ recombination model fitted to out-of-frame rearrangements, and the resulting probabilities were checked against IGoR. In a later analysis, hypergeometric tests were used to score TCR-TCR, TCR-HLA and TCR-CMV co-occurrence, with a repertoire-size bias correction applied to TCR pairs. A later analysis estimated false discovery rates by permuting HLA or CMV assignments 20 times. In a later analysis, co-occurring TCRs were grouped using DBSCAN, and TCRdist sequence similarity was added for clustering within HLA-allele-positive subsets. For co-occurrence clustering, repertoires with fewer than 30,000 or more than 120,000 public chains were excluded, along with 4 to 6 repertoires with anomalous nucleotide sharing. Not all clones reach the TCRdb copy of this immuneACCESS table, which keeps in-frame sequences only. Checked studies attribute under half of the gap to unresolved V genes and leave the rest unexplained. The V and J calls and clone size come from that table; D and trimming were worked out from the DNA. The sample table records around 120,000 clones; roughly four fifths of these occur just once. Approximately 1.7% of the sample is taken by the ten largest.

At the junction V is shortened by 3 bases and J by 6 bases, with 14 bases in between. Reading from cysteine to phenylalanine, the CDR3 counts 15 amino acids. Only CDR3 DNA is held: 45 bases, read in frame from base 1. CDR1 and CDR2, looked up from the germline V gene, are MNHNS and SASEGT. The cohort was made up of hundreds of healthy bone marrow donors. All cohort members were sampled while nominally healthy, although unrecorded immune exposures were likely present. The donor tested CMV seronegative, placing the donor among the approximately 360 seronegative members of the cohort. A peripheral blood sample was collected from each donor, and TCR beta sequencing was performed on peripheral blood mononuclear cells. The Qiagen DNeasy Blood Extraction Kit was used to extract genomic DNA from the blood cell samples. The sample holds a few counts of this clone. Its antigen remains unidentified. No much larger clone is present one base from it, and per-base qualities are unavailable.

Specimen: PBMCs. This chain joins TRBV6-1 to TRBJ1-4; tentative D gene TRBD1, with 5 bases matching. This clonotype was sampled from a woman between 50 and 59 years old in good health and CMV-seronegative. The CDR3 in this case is CASSDVKGWDEKLFF. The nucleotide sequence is TGTGCCAGCAGTGATGTCAAGGGGTGGGATGAAAAACTGTTTTTT.